The source of this T cell receptor beta chain is a study of blood T cells in healthy people across ages. To note about this clonotype: At one boundary the junction diverges from the germline segment, which might be a read error.

Together with a sample-barcoded 5' primer, a J-beta primer mix was included in a second PCR lasting 7 to 11 cycles. TCRdb re-analysed the 5' RACE reads in MiXCR, keeping a single row per CDR3 protein. The sample has roughly 2 million distinct CDR3 sequences, around half seen once. The CDR3 contains 12 residues. CDR1 SGHAT and CDR2 FQNNGV come from the germline V gene. This receptor was obtained from a woman aged 35 to 49 in good health. Sequencing was done on a sample of blood. The V call is TRBV11-2, the J call TRBJ2-7; tentatively, D is TRBD1 (5 bases). DNA for the CDR3: TGTACCAGCAGCTCAGGGTGGTACGAGCAGTACTTC. Amino acid sequence: CTSSSGWYEQYF.